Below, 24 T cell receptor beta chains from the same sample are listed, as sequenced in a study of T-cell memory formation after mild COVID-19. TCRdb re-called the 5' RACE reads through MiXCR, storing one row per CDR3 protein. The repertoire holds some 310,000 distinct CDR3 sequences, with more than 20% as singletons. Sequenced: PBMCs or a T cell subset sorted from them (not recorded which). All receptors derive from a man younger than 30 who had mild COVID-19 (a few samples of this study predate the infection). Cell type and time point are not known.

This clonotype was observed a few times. DNA for the CDR3: TGTGCCAGCAGTGACCGGGGCGACCGGCCCCTCCACTTT. Protein sequence: CASSDRGDRPLHF. The V and J genes are TRBV6-2 or TRBV6-3 and TRBJ1-6; D might be TRBD1 (5 bases). The length of the CDR3 is 13 residues. V shed 5 bases and J shed 13 bases, with 15 bases lying between them. The germline V gene has CDR1 MNHEY and CDR2 SVGEGT.

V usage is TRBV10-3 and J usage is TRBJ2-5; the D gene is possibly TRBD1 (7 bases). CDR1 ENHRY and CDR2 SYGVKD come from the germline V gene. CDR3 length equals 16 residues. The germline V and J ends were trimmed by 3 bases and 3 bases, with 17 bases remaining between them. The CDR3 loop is CAISDPRQGGKETQYF. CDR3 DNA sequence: TGTGCCATCAGTGATCCGCGTCAGGGGGGTAAAGAGACCCAGTACTTC.

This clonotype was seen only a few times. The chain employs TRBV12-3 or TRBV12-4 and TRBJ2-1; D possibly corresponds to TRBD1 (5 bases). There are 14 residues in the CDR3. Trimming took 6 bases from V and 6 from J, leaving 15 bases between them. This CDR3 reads CASSPTERGNEQFF. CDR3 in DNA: TGTGCCAGCAGCCCGACGGAAAGGGGCAATGAGCAGTTCTTC.

CDR3 sequence: CASSFGQEYNSPLHF. The CDR3, as DNA: TGTGCCAGCAGCTTCGGACAGGAGTATAATTCACCCCTCCACTTT. This sequence joins TRBV7-6 and TRBJ1-6; 7 bases line up with TRBD1. The V gene end was trimmed by 3 bases and the J gene end by 4 bases; junction bases not matched to a gene: 3. CDR3 length: 15 amino acids. Germline assignment: CDR1 SGHVS and CDR2 FNYEAQ.

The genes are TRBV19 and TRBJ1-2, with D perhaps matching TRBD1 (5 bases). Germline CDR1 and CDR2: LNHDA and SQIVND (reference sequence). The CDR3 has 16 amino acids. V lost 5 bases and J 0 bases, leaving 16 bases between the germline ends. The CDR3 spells CASSPGQGSANYGYTF. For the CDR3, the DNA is TGTGCCAGTAGTCCAGGGCAGGGCTCAGCTAACTATGGCTACACCTTC.

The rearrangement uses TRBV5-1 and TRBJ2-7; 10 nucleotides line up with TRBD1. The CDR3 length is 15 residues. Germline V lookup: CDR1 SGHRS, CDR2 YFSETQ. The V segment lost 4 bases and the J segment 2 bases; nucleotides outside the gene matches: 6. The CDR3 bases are TGCGCCAGCAGCGACCGGGACAGGGGAACCTACGAGCAGTACTTC. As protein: CASSDRDRGTYEQYF. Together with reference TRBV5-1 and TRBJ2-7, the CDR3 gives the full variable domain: KAGVTQTPRYLIKTRGQQVTLSCSPISGHRSVSWYQQTPGQGLQFLFEYFSETQRNKGNFPGRFSGRQFSNSRSEMNVSTLELGDSALYLCASSDRDRGTYEQYFGPGTRLTVT.

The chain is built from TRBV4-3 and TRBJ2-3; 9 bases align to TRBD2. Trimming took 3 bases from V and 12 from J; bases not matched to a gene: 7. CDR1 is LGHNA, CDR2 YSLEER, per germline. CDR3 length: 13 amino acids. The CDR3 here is CASSHVGLAAQYF. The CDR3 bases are TGCGCCAGCAGCCATGTGGGACTAGCCGCCCAGTATTTT.

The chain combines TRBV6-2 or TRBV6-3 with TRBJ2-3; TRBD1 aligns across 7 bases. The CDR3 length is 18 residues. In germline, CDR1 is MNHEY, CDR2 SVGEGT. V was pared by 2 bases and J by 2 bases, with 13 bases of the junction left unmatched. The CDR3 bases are TGTGCCAGCAGTTACCCCGCGGGCAGGGGGTTTTACACAGATACGCAGTATTTT. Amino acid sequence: CASSYPAGRGFYTDTQYF.

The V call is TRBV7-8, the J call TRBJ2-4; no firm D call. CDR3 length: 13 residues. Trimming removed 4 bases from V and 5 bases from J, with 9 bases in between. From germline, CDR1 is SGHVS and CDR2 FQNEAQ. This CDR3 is CASSSDRENIQYF. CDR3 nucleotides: TGTGCCAGCAGCTCAGACCGGGAAAACATTCAGTACTTC.

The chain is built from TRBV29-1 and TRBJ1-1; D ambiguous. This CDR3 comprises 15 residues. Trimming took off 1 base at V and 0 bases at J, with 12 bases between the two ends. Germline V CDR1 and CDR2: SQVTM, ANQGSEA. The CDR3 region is CSVEGILDLNTEAFF. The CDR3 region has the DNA TGCAGCGTTGAAGGGATTCTCGACCTGAACACTGAAGCTTTCTTT. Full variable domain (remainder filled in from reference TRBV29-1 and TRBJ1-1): SAVISQKPSRDICQRGTSLTIQCQVDSQVTMMFWYRQQPGQSLTLIATANQGSEATYESGFVIDKFPISRPNLTFSTLTVSNMSPEDSSIYLCSVEGILDLNTEAFFGQGTRLTVV.

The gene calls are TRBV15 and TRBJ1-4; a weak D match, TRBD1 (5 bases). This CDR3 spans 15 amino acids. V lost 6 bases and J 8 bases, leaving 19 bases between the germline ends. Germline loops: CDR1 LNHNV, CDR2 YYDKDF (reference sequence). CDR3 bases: TGTGCCACCAGTAGACAGAGACCTGATGGGGAAAAACTGTTTTTT. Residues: CATSRQRPDGEKLFF. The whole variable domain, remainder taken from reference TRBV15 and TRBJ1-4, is DAMVIQNPRYQVTQFGKPVTLSCSQTLNHNVMYWYQQKSSQAPKLLFHYYDKDFNNEADTPDNFQSRRPNTSFCFLDIRSPGLGDTAMYLCATSRQRPDGEKLFFGSGTQLSVL.

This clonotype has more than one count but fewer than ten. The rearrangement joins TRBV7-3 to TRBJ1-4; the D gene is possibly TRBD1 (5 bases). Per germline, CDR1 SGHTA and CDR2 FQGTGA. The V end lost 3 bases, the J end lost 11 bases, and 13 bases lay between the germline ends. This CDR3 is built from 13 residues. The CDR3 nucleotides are TGTGCCAGCAGCTTCCGGAGGGGCGGGAAACTGTTTTTT. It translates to CASSFRRGGKLFF.

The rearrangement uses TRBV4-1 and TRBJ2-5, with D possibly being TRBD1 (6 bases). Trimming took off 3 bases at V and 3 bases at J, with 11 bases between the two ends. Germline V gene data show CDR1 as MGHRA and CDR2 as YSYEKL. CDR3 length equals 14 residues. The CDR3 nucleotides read TGCGCCAGCAGCCATGACGGACAGAAAGAGACCCAGTACTTC. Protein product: CASSHDGQKETQYF.

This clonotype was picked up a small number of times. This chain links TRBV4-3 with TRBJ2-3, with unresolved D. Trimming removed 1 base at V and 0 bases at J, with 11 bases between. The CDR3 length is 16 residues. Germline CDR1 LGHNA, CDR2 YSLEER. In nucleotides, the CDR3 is TGCGCCAGCAGCCAAGCCCTCAACCCTAGCACAGATACGCAGTATTTT. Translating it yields CASSQALNPSTDTQYF.

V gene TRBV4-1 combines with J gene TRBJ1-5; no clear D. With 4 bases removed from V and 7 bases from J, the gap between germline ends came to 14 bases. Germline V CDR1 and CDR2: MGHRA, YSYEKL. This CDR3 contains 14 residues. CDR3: CASSLWGKGQPQHF. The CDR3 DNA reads TGCGCCAGCAGCCTGTGGGGTAAAGGACAGCCCCAGCATTTT.

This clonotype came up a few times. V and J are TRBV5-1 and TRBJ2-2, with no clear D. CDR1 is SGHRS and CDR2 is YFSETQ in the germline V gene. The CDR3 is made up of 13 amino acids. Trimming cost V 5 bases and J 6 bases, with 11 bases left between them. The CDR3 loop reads CASRRDPPGELFF. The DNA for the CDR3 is TGCGCCAGCAGAAGAGACCCACCCGGGGAGCTGTTTTTT.

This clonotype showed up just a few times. CDR3 DNA sequence: TGTGCCAGCTCACCACGCTATGGGGAGCAGTTCTTC. This translates into CASSPRYGEQFF. The chain links TRBV18 to TRBJ2-1, with unresolved D. Germline-derived CDR1 and CDR2 are KGHSH and LQKENI. The V end lost 1 base, the J end lost 10 bases, and 8 bases lay between the germline ends. The CDR3 length is 12 residues.

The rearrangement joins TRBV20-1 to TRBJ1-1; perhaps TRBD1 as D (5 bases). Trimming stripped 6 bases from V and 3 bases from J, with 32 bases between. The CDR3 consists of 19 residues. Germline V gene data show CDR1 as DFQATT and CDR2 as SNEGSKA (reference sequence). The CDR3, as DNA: TGCAGTGCCTTATTGATTTGGGGGAGGGCTCGAGGAGAGGACACTGAAGCTTTCTTT. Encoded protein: CSALLIWGRARGEDTEAFF.

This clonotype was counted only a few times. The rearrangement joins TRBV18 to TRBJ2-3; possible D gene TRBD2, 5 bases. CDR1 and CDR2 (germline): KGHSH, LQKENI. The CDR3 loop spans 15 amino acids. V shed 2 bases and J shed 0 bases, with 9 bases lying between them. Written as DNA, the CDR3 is TGTGCCAGCTCACCAGGGCGGGCTAGCACAGATACGCAGTATTTT. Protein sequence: CASSPGRASTDTQYF.

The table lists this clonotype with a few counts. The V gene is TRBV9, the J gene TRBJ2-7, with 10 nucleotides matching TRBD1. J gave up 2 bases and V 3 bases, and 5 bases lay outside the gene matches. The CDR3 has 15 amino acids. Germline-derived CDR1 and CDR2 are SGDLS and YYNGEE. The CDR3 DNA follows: TGTGCCAGCAGCGGTGGACAGGGGGGTACCTACGAGCAGTACTTC. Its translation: CASSGGQGGTYEQYF.

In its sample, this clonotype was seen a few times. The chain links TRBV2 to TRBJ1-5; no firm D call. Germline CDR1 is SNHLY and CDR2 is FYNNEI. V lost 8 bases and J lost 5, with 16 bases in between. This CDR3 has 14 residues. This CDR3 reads CASGELGQDQPQHF. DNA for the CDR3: TGTGCCAGCGGGGAGTTAGGGCAGGATCAGCCCCAGCATTTT.

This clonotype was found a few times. The CDR3: CASSWSSGKETQYF. In DNA form, the CDR3 reads TGTGCCAGCAGTTGGTCTAGCGGAAAAGAGACCCAGTACTTC. The chain combines TRBV6-5 with TRBJ2-5, with 7 nucleotides matching TRBD2. The CDR3 is made up of 14 amino acids. Germline CDR1 is MNHEY and CDR2 is SVGAGI. The junction had 5 bases not matched to a gene; V was cut back by 4 bases and J by 3 bases.

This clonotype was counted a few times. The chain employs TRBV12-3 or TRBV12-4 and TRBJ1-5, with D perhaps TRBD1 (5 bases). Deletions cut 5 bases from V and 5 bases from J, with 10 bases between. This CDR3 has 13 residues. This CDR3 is CASSQTTDQPQHF. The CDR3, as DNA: TGTGCCAGCAGTCAAACGACAGATCAGCCCCAGCATTTT.

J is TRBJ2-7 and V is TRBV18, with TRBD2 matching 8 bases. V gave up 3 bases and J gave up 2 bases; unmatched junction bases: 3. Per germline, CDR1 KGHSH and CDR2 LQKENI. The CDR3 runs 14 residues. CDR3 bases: TGTGCCAGCTCACCGGGACTAGGGACCTACGAGCAGTACGTC. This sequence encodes CASSPGLGTYEQYV.